The TCR beta chain described here comes from a study of T cells in Graves' hyperthyroidism and ophthalmopathy. Study-wide points: Blood samples included most of the expanded thyroid clonotypes exceeding 0.001.

Authors of the study amplified TCR beta CDR3 regions from RNA transcripts. The HTBI primer set drove a first-round RT-PCR of the TCR CDR3. TCRdb re-analysed the multiplex PCR reads in MiXCR, keeping a single row per CDR3 protein. The sample contains 300,000 to 400,000 distinct CDR3 sequences, approximately 14% of which appear only once. Clinical symptoms, serum thyroxine and TRAb, thyroid ultrasound and orbital computed tomography were used for the diagnoses. This clonotype occurred a few times. As yet, its antigen is unknown. Trimming took off 1 base at V and 4 bases at J, with 12 bases between the two ends. Germline CDR1 reads SGHDT; CDR2 reads YYEEEE. The CDR3 consists of 15 residues.

The chain has TRBV5-6 and TRBJ1-3; no firm D call. The source of this sequence is a woman aged 55-69 years with Graves' hyperthyroidism. Sequencing input: blood. The CDR3 DNA sequence: TGTGCCAGCAGCTTGACCACGACGGGGGGAAACACCATATATTTT. This encodes CASSLTTTGGNTIYF.